This TCR beta chain was sequenced for a study of blood T cell repertoires in COVID-19. Authors' processing steps: Estimated nucleated cell counts came from reference gene primer amplification. Repertoires were generated with immunoSEQ multiplex PCR, while TCRdb's copy carries only in-frame clones and drops some. From that table come the V and J calls and clone size; the DNA was used to work out D and trimming. The sample lists tens of thousands of clones, 81% seen once, with roughly 25% in the top ten. CDR3 size: 16 residues. V was clipped by 0 bases and J by 4 bases; unmatched bases: 6. CDR1 SEHNR and CDR2 FQNEAQ come from the germline V gene (reference sequence).

Sequenced: peripheral blood. The TCR sequence derives from a man at least 80 years old with active or convalescent COVID-19. V and J are TRBV7-9 and TRBJ1-2; 9 bases line up with TRBD1. CDR3 coding DNA: TGTGCCAGCAGCTTAGCAGCGGGACAGGGTGGCTATGGCTACACCTTC. It encodes CASSLAAGQGGYGYTF.